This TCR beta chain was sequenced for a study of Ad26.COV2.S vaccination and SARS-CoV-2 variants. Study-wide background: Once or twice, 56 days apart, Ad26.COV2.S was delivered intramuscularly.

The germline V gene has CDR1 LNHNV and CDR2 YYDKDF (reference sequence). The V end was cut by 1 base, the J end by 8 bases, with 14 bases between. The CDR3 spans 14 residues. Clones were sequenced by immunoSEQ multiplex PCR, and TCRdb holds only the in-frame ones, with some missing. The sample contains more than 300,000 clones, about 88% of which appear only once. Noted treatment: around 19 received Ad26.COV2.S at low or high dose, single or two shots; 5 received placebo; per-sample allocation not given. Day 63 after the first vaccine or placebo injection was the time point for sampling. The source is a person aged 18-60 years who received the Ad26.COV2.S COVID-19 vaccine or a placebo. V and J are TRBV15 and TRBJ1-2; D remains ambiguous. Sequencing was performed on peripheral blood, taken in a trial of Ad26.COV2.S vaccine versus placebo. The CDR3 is CATSRGGSGNGYTF. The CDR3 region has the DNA TGTGCCACCAGCAGAGGAGGGTCTGGAAACGGCTACACCTTC.